What follows describes a single TCR beta chain. Its antigen remains unidentified. V dropped 5 bases and J dropped 4; count of bases not matched to a gene: 5. Germline V gene data show CDR1 as SGHKS and CDR2 as YYEKEE (reference sequence). This CDR3 region has 14 residues. The data stem from a study of long-term antiretroviral therapy in people with HIV. Study summary: The earliest specimens came about a decade ahead of the 2015 immediate-ART recommendation.

General study results and limits: Someone took the blood between the mid-2000s and the late 2010s, maybe while older ART regimens were in use.

Investigators performed immunoSEQ version v3.0 at survey level. The protocol was immunoSEQ multiplex PCR, while the TCRdb copy is restricted to in-frame clones and leaves out a portion. The sample yields some 25,000 clones, approximately 88% seen once. The material was unsorted PBMCs, obtained around 4.1 years after starting antiretroviral therapy. This sequence was found in a man aged 25-45 years with HIV. V and J are TRBV5-5 and TRBJ2-2; 7 nucleotides line up with TRBD2. DNA of the CDR3: TGTGCCAGCAGGTGGCGGGGGTTCACCGGGGAGCTGTTTTTT. This translates into CASRWRGFTGELFF.